The rows below give T cell receptor beta chains drawn from one sample of a study of T cells in Graves' hyperthyroidism and ophthalmopathy. TCRdb itself ran the multiplex PCR reads through MiXCR, one entry per CDR3 protein. The sample lists a few hundred thousand distinct CDR3 sequences, around a quarter seen once, with less than 75% in the top ten. Sequencing used blood. The receptors here all came from a middle-aged man with Graves' hyperthyroidism. CDR3s include the opening cysteine and the closing phenylalanine or tryptophan. A D gene is named only where the DNA matches it firmly. Some rows mark clone size as missing; the rest say once, few, many or name a class of expanded clone.

J: TRBJ2-5
size: .
D: .
V: TRBV12-3/TRBV12-4
CDR3: CASSLRTDIQETQYF
DNA: TGTGCCAGCAGTTTAAGGACAGATATTCAAGAGACCCAGTACTTC

J: TRBJ2-6
size: .
D: .
V: TRBV6-1
CDR3: CASSEGSRRFSGANVLTF
DNA: TGTGCCAGCAGTGAAGGGTCCAGGAGGTTCTCTGGGGCCAACGTCCTGACTTTC

J: TRBJ2-1
size: many
D: TRBD2
V: TRBV10-3
CDR3: CAIRHTSGGNNEQFF
DNA: TGTGCCATCAGACACACTAGCGGGGGGAACAATGAGCAGTTCTTC

J: TRBJ2-7
size: .
D: TRBD1
V: TRBV6-2/TRBV6-3
CDR3: CASSRTGSPSEQYF
DNA: TGTGCCAGCAGTCGGACAGGGAGTCCAAGCGAGCAGTACTTC

J: TRBJ2-1
size: many
D: .
V: TRBV7-6
CDR3: CASSLETRSDNEQFF
DNA: TGTGCCAGCAGCTTAGAGACTAGATCGGACAATGAGCAGTTCTTC

J: TRBJ2-3
size: many
D: .
V: TRBV2
CDR3: CASSGYASTDTQYF
DNA: TGTGCCAGCAGTGGTTACGCTAGCACAGATACGCAGTATTTT

J: TRBJ2-3
size: many
D: .
V: TRBV27
CDR3: CASSIRPGTLTDTQYF
DNA: TGTGCCAGCAGCATCCGGCCAGGGACACTCACAGATACGCAGTATTTT

J: TRBJ1-2
size: .
D: .
V: TRBV7-2
CDR3: CASSKRDSGYYGYTF
DNA: TGTGCCAGCAGCAAACGGGACTCGGGATACTATGGCTACACCTTC

J: TRBJ2-1
size: .
D: .
V: TRBV28
CDR3: CASSFSSSYNEQLF
DNA: TGTGCCAGCAGTTTTAGCAGTTCGTACAATGAGCAGCTCTTC

J: TRBJ2-3
size: .
D: TRBD2
V: TRBV28
CDR3: CASSLRRLAGGTDTQYF
DNA: TGTGCCAGCAGTTTACGAAGACTAGCGGGGGGCACAGATACGCAGTATTTT

J: TRBJ2-3
size: few
D: TRBD2
V: TRBV29-1
CDR3: CSVVGLADMDTQYF
DNA: TGCAGCGTTGTGGGACTAGCGGATATGGATACGCAGTATTTT

J: TRBJ2-1
size: few
D: TRBD1
V: TRBV10-3
CDR3: CAISDRGDNNEQFF
DNA: TGTGCCATCAGCGACAGGGGCGATAACAATGAGCAGTTCTTC

J: TRBJ2-3
size: .
D: .
V: TRBV12-3/TRBV12-4
CDR3: CASSPRGVGVSLTDTQYF
DNA: TGTGCCAGCAGTCCCCGCGGGGTCGGGGTCTCTCTCACAGATACGCAGTATTTT

J: TRBJ2-7
size: few
D: TRBD1
V: TRBV20-1
CDR3: CSATGTVISYEQYF
DNA: TGCAGTGCGACCGGGACAGTCATATCCTACGAGCAGTACTTC

J: TRBJ2-1
size: few
D: TRBD2
V: TRBV7-3
CDR3: CASSLTPAGAGEQFF
DNA: TGTGCCAGCAGCTTAACTCCAGCGGGAGCGGGTGAGCAGTTCTTC

J: TRBJ2-5
size: few
D: .
V: TRBV25-1
CDR3: CASSEYLTQETQYF
DNA: TGTGCCAGCAGTGAATATCTGACGCAAGAGACCCAGTACTTC

J: TRBJ1-1
size: many
D: TRBD1
V: TRBV11-1
CDR3: CASSLVAGQGKVGAFF
DNA: TGTGCCAGCAGCTTAGTTGCCGGACAGGGAAAGGTCGGAGCTTTCTTT

J: TRBJ1-2
size: .
D: TRBD1
V: TRBV20-1
CDR3: CSALDRGEGYTF
DNA: TGCAGTGCTCTGGACAGGGGAGAAGGCTACACCTTC

J: TRBJ2-5
size: many
D: TRBD2
V: TRBV27
CDR3: CASNSFGGGQETQYF
DNA: TGTGCCAGCAACTCTTTCGGGGGGGGGCAAGAGACCCAGTACTTC

J: TRBJ2-5
size: few
D: .
V: TRBV20-1
CDR3: CSARRAAERETQYF
DNA: TGCAGTGCTAGAAGGGCAGCGGAGAGAGAGACCCAGTACTTC

J: TRBJ2-6
size: once
D: .
V: TRBV24-1
CDR3: CATSDSWTPSKGANVLTF
DNA: TGTGCCACCAGTGATTCATGGACACCATCTAAGGGGGCCAACGTCCTGACTTTC

J: TRBJ2-1
size: .
D: TRBD1
V: TRBV6-1
CDR3: CASSATGSTNNEQFF
DNA: TGTGCCAGCAGTGCGACAGGGAGTACCAACAATGAGCAGTTCTTC

J: TRBJ1-2
size: .
D: .
V: TRBV9
CDR3: CASSVWDTGANGYTF
DNA: TGTGCCAGCAGCGTATGGGACACCGGAGCCAATGGCTACACCTTC

J: TRBJ2-7
size: many
D: .
V: TRBV13
CDR3: CASSQKGTLYEQYF
DNA: TGTGCCAGCAGCCAAAAGGGGACCCTCTACGAGCAGTACTTC

J: TRBJ1-5
size: many
D: .
V: TRBV7-3
CDR3: CASSFRLFRQPQHF
DNA: TGTGCCAGCAGCTTTCGGTTGTTTAGGCAGCCCCAGCATTTT

J: TRBJ2-1
size: few
D: .
V: TRBV2
CDR3: CASTEGPLGNEQFF
DNA: TGTGCCAGCACGGAGGGCCCGTTGGGCAATGAGCAGTTCTTC

J: TRBJ2-1
size: .
D: .
V: TRBV3-1
CDR3: CASSQPGGGQFF
DNA: TGTGCCAGCAGCCAACCAGGGGGGGGGCAGTTCTTC

J: TRBJ2-7
size: .
D: .
V: TRBV6-5
CDR3: CASSYDSSISYEQYF
DNA: TGTGCCAGCAGTTACGACTCTTCTATCTCCTACGAGCAGTACTTC

J: TRBJ2-7
size: many
D: TRBD1
V: TRBV7-9
CDR3: CASTLTGTGTYEQYF
DNA: TGTGCCAGCACCCTCACCGGGACAGGGACCTACGAGCAGTACTTC

J: TRBJ2-7
size: .
D: TRBD1
V: TRBV19
CDR3: CASSLRDRYYEQYF
DNA: TGTGCCAGTAGTCTCCGGGACAGGTACTACGAGCAGTACTTC

J: TRBJ2-7
size: few
D: TRBD1
V: TRBV27
CDR3: CASRSGTDSYEQYF
DNA: TGTGCCAGCAGGTCCGGGACAGACTCCTACGAGCAGTACTTC

J: TRBJ2-5
size: .
D: .
V: TRBV7-9
CDR3: CASSHLRGEETQYF
DNA: TGTGCCAGCAGCCACCTAAGGGGCGAAGAGACCCAGTACTTC

J: TRBJ1-1
size: .
D: .
V: TRBV27
CDR3: CASSFGRATEAFF
DNA: TGTGCCAGCAGTTTCGGCAGAGCCACTGAAGCTTTCTTT

J: TRBJ2-4
size: .
D: .
V: TRBV24-1
CDR3: CATGPSSRNIQYF
DNA: TGTGCCACCGGACCTAGCTCTAGAAACATTCAGTACTTC

J: TRBJ1-5
size: few
D: .
V: TRBV6-1
CDR3: CASSTVRGQSNQPQHF
DNA: TGTGCCAGCAGTACAGTCAGGGGCCAAAGCAATCAGCCCCAGCATTTT

J: TRBJ2-2
size: .
D: TRBD2
V: TRBV5-1
CDR3: CASSRLAGGGDTGELFF
DNA: TGCGCCAGCAGCCGCTTAGCGGGAGGCGGGGACACCGGGGAGCTGTTTTTT

J: TRBJ2-3
size: .
D: .
V: TRBV2
CDR3: CASSGSGHKGDTQYF
DNA: TGTGCCAGCAGCGGATCGGGTCACAAGGGAGATACGCAGTATTTT

J: TRBJ2-2
size: .
D: .
V: TRBV6-1
CDR3: CASGSGGFGGELFF
DNA: TGTGCCAGCGGAAGTGGAGGGTTTGGCGGGGAGCTGTTTTTT

J: TRBJ1-1
size: few
D: .
V: TRBV6-1
CDR3: CASSERGRRAFF
DNA: TGTGCCAGCAGTGAACGGGGGAGAAGAGCTTTCTTT

J: TRBJ2-2
size: .
D: .
V: TRBV3-1
CDR3: CASRRRAFNTGELFF
DNA: TGTGCCAGCAGGAGGAGGGCGTTTAACACCGGGGAGCTGTTTTTT

J: TRBJ1-4
size: .
D: TRBD1
V: TRBV4-2
CDR3: CASSQALRQGGKLFF
DNA: TGTGCCAGCAGCCAAGCCCTTCGACAGGGGGGAAAACTGTTTTTT

J: TRBJ2-1
size: .
D: .
V: TRBV12-3/TRBV12-4
CDR3: CASSVSWSGPLPINEQFF
DNA: TGTGCCAGCAGTGTCAGCTGGTCGGGACCACTACCAATTAATGAGCAGTTCTTC

J: TRBJ1-3
size: .
D: TRBD1
V: TRBV7-6
CDR3: CASSSRGGQSSLSGNTIYF
DNA: TGTGCCAGCAGCTCCCGAGGGGGACAGTCTTCGCTTTCTGGAAACACCATATATTTT

J: TRBJ1-5
size: .
D: TRBD1
V: TRBV24-1
CDR3: CATSDRGQGNQPQHF
DNA: TGTGCCACCAGTGATCGAGGACAGGGCAATCAGCCCCAGCATTTT

J: TRBJ2-6
size: .
D: TRBD1
V: TRBV20-1
CDR3: CSARDSGGPSGANVLTF
DNA: TGCAGTGCTAGAGATTCAGGGGGTCCGTCTGGGGCCAACGTCCTGACTTTC

J: TRBJ1-3
size: few
D: TRBD1
V: TRBV2
CDR3: CASRDSGNTIYF
DNA: TGTGCCTCCCGGGACAGCGGAAACACCATATATTTT

J: TRBJ2-7
size: many
D: .
V: TRBV28
CDR3: CASIPVYSYEQYF
DNA: TGTGCCAGCATCCCCGTCTACTCCTACGAGCAGTACTTC

J: TRBJ1-1
size: .
D: .
V: TRBV5-1
CDR3: CASRDLRQNTEAFF
DNA: TGCGCCAGCAGGGACCTTCGGCAGAACACTGAAGCTTTCTTT

J: TRBJ2-3
size: few
D: TRBD2
V: TRBV20-1
CDR3: CSAPNSGGAGGTDTQYF
DNA: TGCAGTGCTCCCAACTCGGGGGGTGCGGGGGGCACAGATACGCAGTATTTT

J: TRBJ1-1
size: many
D: .
V: TRBV11-2
CDR3: CASSLGSPEAFF
DNA: TGTGCCAGCAGCTTGGGCAGTCCTGAAGCTTTCTTT

J: TRBJ2-1
size: many
D: .
V: TRBV11-2
CDR3: CASSPERVSYNEQFF
DNA: TGTGCCAGCAGCCCCGAGCGGGTCTCCTACAATGAGCAGTTCTTC

J: TRBJ2-1
size: .
D: .
V: TRBV28
CDR3: CASSSPGVHEQFF
DNA: TGTGCCAGCAGTTCTCCAGGGGTCCATGAGCAGTTCTTC

J: TRBJ1-1
size: few
D: TRBD1
V: TRBV5-1
CDR3: CASSRGTGVNTEAFF
DNA: TGCGCCAGCAGTCGCGGGACAGGGGTAAACACTGAAGCTTTCTTT

J: TRBJ2-7
size: many
D: .
V: TRBV3-1
CDR3: CASSPGGFNEQYF
DNA: TGTGCCAGCAGTCCCGGAGGGTTCAACGAGCAGTACTTC

J: TRBJ1-2
size: .
D: .
V: TRBV20-1
CDR3: CSARGQLGSYTF
DNA: TGCAGTGCTCGCGGGCAACTGGGAAGCTACACCTTC

J: TRBJ1-1
size: .
D: .
V: TRBV12-3/TRBV12-4
CDR3: CASASRDGATEAFF
DNA: TGTGCCAGCGCATCGCGGGATGGGGCCACTGAAGCTTTCTTT

J: TRBJ1-4
size: .
D: .
V: TRBV3-1
CDR3: CASSQSRSANEKLFF
DNA: TGTGCCAGCAGCCAATCTCGCAGTGCTAATGAAAAACTGTTTTTT

J: TRBJ2-5
size: .
D: .
V: TRBV9
CDR3: CASSVGSGIETQYF
DNA: TGTGCCAGCAGCGTAGGTTCAGGGATTGAGACCCAGTACTTC

J: TRBJ2-7
size: .
D: .
V: TRBV11-1
CDR3: CASSLGWSYEQYF
DNA: TGTGCCAGCAGCTTGGGATGGTCCTACGAGCAGTACTTC

J: TRBJ2-5
size: few
D: .
V: TRBV2
CDR3: CASLLQETQYF
DNA: TGTGCCAGCCTACTTCAAGAGACCCAGTACTTC